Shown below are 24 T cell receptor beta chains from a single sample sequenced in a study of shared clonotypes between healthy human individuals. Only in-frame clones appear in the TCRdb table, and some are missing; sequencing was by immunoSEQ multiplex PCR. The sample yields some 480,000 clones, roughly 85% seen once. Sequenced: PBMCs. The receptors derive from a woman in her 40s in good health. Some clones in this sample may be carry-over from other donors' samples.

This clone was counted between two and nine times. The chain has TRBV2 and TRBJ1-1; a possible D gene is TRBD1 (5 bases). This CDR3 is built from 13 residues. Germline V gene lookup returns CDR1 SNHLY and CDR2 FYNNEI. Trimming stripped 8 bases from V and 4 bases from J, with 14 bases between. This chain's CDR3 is CASGAWLGTEAFF. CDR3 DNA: TGTGCCAGCGGGGCATGGCTGGGCACTGAAGCTTTCTTT.

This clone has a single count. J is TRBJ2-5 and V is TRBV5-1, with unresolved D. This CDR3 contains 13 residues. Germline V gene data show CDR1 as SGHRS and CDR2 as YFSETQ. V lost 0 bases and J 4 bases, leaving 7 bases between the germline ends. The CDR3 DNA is TGCGCCAGCAGCTTGGGGGAAACAGAGACCCAGTACTTC. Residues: CASSLGETETQYF.

CDR3 loop: CATSRDPSRSSGSTDTQYF. In DNA form, the CDR3 reads TGTGCCACCAGCAGAGACCCCAGTAGGTCTAGCGGGAGCACAGATACGCAGTATTTT. This chain links TRBV15 with TRBJ2-3; 8 bases fit TRBD2. This CDR3 has 19 amino acids. The V gene end was trimmed by 0 bases and the J gene end by 0 bases; junction bases not matched to a gene: 11. CDR1 is LNHNV, CDR2 YYDKDF, per germline (reference sequence).

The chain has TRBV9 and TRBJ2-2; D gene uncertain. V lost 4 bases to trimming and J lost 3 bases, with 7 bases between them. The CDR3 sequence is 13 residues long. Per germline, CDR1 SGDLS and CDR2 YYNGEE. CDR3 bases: TGTGCCAGCAGCCCCCTATACACCGGGGAGCTGTTTTTT. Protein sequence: CASSPLYTGELFF.

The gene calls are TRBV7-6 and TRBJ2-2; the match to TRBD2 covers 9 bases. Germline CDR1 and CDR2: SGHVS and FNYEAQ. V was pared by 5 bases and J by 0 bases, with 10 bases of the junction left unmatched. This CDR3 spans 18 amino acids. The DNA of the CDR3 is TGTGCCAGCAGCCCCCGGACTAGCGTATTATCGAACACCGGGGAGCTGTTTTTT. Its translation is CASSPRTSVLSNTGELFF.

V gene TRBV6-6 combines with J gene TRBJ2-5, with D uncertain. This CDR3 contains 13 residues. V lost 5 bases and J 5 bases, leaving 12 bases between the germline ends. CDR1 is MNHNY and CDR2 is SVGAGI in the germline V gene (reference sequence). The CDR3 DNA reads TGTGCCAGCAGTCGAGATGGGTTGGAGACCCAGTACTTC. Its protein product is CASSRDGLETQYF.

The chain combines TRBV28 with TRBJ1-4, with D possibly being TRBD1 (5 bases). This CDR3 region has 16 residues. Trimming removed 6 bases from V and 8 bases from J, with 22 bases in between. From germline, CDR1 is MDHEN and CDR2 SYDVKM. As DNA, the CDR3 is TGTGCCAGCAGCTCTACGCGTCAGGCAGGGTCGGAAAAACTGTTTTTT. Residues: CASSSTRQAGSEKLFF.

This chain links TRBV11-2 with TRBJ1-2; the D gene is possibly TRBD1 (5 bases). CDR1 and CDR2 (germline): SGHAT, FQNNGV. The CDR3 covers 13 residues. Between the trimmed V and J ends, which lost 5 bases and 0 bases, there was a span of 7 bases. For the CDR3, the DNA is TGTGCCAGCAGCCTCAGGGCTAACTATGGCTACACCTTC. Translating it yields CASSLRANYGYTF.

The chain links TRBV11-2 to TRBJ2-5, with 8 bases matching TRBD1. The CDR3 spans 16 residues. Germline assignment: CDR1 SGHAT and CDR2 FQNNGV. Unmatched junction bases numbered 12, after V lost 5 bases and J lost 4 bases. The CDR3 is CASSKFRTGIGETQYF. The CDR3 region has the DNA TGTGCCAGCAGCAAGTTTCGGACAGGGATAGGAGAGACCCAGTACTTC.

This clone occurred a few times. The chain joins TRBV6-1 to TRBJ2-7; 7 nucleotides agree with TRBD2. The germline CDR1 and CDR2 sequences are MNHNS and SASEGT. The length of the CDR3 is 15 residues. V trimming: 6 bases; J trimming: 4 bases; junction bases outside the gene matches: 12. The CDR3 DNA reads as TGTGCCAGCAGACCCGACACTAGCGCCTTTTACGAGCAGTACTTC. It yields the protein CASRPDTSAFYEQYF.

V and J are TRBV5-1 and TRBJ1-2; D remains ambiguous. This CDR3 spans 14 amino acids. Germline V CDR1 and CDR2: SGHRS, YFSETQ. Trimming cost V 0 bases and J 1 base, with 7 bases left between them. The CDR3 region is CASSLEEGNYGYTF. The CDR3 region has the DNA TGCGCCAGCAGCTTGGAGGAGGGTAACTATGGCTACACCTTC.

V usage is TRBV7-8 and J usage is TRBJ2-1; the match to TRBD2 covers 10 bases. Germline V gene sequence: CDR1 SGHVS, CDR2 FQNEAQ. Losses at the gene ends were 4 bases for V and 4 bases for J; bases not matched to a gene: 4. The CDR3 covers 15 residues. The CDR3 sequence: CASSSSGRGYNEQFF. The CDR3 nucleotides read TGTGCCAGCAGCTCAAGCGGGAGGGGGTACAATGAGCAGTTCTTC.

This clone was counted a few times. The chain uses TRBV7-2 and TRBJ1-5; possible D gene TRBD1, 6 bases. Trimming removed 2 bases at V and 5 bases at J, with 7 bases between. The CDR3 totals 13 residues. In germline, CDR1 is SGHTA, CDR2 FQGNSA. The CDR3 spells CASSLRGDQPQHF. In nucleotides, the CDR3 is TGTGCCAGCAGCTTAAGGGGGGATCAGCCCCAGCATTTT.

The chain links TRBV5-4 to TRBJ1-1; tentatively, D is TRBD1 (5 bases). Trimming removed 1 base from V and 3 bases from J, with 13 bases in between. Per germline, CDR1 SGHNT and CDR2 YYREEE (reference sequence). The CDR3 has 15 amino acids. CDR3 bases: TGTGCCAGCAGCTTGAAACACCGGGGGGACACTGAAGCTTTCTTT. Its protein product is CASSLKHRGDTEAFF.

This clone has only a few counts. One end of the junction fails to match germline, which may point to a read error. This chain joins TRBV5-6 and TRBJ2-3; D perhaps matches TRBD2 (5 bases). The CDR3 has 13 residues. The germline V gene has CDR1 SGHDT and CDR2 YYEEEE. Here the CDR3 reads CASSRRVREINAF. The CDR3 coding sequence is TGTGCCAGCAGCCGCCGGGTGAGGGAGATTAACGCTTTT.

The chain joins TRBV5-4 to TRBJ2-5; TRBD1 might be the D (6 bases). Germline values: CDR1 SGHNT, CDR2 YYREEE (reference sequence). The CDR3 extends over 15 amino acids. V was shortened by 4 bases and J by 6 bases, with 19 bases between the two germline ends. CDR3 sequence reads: CASSDRQGLLQTQYF. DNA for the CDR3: TGTGCCAGCAGCGACAGGCAGGGGCTTTTACAGACCCAGTACTTC.

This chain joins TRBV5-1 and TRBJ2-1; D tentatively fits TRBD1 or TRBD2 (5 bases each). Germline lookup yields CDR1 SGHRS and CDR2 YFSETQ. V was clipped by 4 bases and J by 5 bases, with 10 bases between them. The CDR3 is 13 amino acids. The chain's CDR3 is CASSGRDHNEQFF. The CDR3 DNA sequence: TGCGCCAGCAGCGGCCGGGACCACAATGAGCAGTTCTTC.

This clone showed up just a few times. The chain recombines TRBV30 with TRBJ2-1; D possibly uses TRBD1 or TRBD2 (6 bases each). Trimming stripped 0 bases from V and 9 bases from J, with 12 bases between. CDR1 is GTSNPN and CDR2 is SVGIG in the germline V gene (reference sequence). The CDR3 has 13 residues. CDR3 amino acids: CAWSVRGLGEQFF. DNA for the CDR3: TGTGCCTGGAGTGTACGGGGGCTCGGTGAGCAGTTCTTC.

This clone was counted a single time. The CDR3 region has the DNA TGTGCCAGCAGTCCGCCCTCGTCGGAGACCGGGGAGCTGTTTTTT. Amino acids: CASSPPSSETGELFF. The V and J genes are TRBV28 and TRBJ2-2; D is unresolved. CDR3 size: 15 residues. Germline V gene data show CDR1 as MDHEN and CDR2 as SYDVKM. The V gene lost 5 bases and the J gene lost 5 bases, with 15 bases spanning the gap.

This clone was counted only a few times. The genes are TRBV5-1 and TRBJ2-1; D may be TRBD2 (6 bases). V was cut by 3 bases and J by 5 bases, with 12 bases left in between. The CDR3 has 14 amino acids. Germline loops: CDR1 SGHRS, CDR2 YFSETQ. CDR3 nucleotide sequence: TGCGCCAGCAGCTCGGGACTCCATAACAATGAGCAGTTCTTC. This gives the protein CASSSGLHNNEQFF.

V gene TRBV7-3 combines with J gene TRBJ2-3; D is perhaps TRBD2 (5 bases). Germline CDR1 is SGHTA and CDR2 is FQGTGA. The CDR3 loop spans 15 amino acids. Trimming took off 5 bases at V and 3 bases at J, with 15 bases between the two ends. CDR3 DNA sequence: TGTGCCAGCAGCCCCGGACCCGGGGAGACAGATACGCAGTATTTT. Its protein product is CASSPGPGETDTQYF.

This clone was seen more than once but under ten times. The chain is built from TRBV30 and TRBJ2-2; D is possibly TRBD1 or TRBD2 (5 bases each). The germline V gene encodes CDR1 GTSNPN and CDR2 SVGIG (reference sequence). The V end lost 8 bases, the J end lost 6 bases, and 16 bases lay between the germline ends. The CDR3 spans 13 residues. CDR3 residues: CAQEGFKSGELFF. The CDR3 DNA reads TGTGCCCAAGAGGGGTTTAAGTCCGGGGAGCTGTTTTTT.

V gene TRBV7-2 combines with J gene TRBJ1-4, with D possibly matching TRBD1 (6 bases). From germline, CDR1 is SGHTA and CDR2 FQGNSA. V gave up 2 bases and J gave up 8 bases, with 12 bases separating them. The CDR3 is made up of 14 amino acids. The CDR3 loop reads CASSLSRGYEKLFF. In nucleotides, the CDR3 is TGTGCCAGCAGCTTAAGCAGGGGATACGAAAAACTGTTTTTT.

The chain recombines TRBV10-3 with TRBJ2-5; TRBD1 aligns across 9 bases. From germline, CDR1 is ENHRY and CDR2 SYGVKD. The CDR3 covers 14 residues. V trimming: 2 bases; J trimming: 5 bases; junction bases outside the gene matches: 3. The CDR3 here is CAISEGTGMETQYF. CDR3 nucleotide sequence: TGTGCCATCAGTGAGGGGACAGGGATGGAGACCCAGTACTTC.